These 7 T cell receptor beta chains were all obtained from the same sample, sequenced in a study of blood T cell repertoires in COVID-19. Assay used: immunoSEQ multiplex PCR; TCRdb lists only in-frame clones, some missing. The sample gives over 150,000 clones, about nine tenths of which show up once; roughly 10% is in the top ten. Sequenced input: PBMCs or T cells enriched from blood (not recorded which). These receptors all come from a woman aged 18-29 years who had recovered from COVID-19.

The DNA of the CDR3 is TGTGCCAGCAGTTGGTCGGCGGCGGACACTGAAGCTTTCTTT. Its protein is CASSWSAADTEAFF. The V and J genes are TRBV27 and TRBJ1-1, with D uncertain. The germline CDR1 and CDR2 sequences are MNHEY and SMNVEV (reference sequence). V lost 4 bases, J lost 3 bases, and 12 bases lay in between. The CDR3 contains 14 residues.

CDR3 amino acids: CAISGDSPSIGTQYF. The CDR3, as DNA: TGTGCCATCAGTGGTGACTCTCCCAGCATAGGGACCCAGTACTTC. This sequence joins TRBV10-3 and TRBJ2-5; D remains unclear. Germline V lookup: CDR1 ENHRY, CDR2 SYGVKD. Deletions cut 4 bases from V and 7 bases from J, with 19 bases between. The CDR3 has 15 amino acids.

The V call is TRBV19, the J call TRBJ2-3, with TRBD2 as a possible D gene (5 bases). The CDR3 totals 15 residues. Germline CDR1 reads LNHDA; CDR2 reads SQIVND (reference sequence). V was cut by 3 bases and J by 3 bases, with 13 bases left in between. CDR3 sequence: CASSIRSSGTDTQYF. The CDR3 bases are TGTGCCAGTAGTATCCGTTCGTCGGGGACAGATACGCAGTATTTT.

The chain carries TRBV4-3 and TRBJ1-2, with D perhaps matching TRBD1 (5 bases). Trimming left V 0 bases short and J 2 bases short, with 19 bases between. The CDR3 sequence is 18 residues long. The germline V gene has CDR1 LGHNA and CDR2 YSLEER. The CDR3 DNA is TGCGCCAGCAGCCAAGACCCCGGGACTCCACTTAGGAACTATGGCTACACCTTC. Protein sequence: CASSQDPGTPLRNYGYTF.

The V call is TRBV6-2 or TRBV6-3, the J call TRBJ2-1; 13 bases are shared with TRBD2. V gave up 6 bases and J gave up 2 bases; unmatched junction bases: 10. The V gene's germline CDR1 is MNHEY and CDR2 SVGEGT. The CDR3 length is 18 residues. Written as DNA, the CDR3 is TGTGCCAGCAGCCCTCTCCCGGGACTAGCGGGAACCTACAATGAGCAGTTCTTC. Protein: CASSPLPGLAGTYNEQFF.

The genes are TRBV28 and TRBJ2-1, with TRBD2 matching 11 bases. This CDR3 region has 16 residues. Germline lookup yields CDR1 MDHEN and CDR2 SYDVKM. The V segment lost 10 bases and the J segment 4 bases; nucleotides outside the gene matches: 12. The CDR3 sequence is CATGTSGFPVYNEQFF. The CDR3 DNA is TGTGCCACCGGGACTAGCGGTTTCCCAGTTTACAATGAGCAGTTCTTC.

V usage is TRBV19 and J usage is TRBJ2-5, with 8 bases that match TRBD2. Germline-derived CDR1 and CDR2 are LNHDA and SQIVND (reference sequence). This CDR3 is built from 14 residues. Trimming cost V 6 bases and J 5 bases; bases outside gene matches: 8. CDR3 sequence: CASSRPGGFETQYF. The CDR3 bases are TGTGCCAGTAGCCGGCCGGGAGGGTTTGAGACCCAGTACTTC.